This is a list of T cell receptor beta chains from one sample in a study of blood T cells in healthy people across ages. TCRdb called the 5' RACE reads again in MiXCR, with one record for every CDR3 protein. The sample has under 700,000 distinct CDR3 sequences; 24% are singletons. The same data also went into a second study, on T cells of mothers and their children.

The specimen was blood. The receptor source for this set is a boy aged 10-17 years in good health. CDR3s leave out the opening cysteine and the closing phenylalanine or tryptophan.

v_call cdr3_aa
TRBV12-3/TRBV12-4 ASSTGDSQYGYT
TRBV7-2 ASSSGTKNTEAF
TRBV20-1 SARMETSRETQY
TRBV4-3 ASSQATRETQY
TRBV12-3/TRBV12-4 ASFLDGGGRNEQF
TRBV7-2 ASSLRGRDYGGYT
TRBV6-4 ASSDALGGTGELF
TRBV7-2 ASSFEGPLKNEQF
TRBV20-1 SARADINQPRH
TRBV27 ARADTQY
TRBV5-1 ASSLEYADTQY
TRBV29-1 SVKVNLPDEQY
TRBV29-1 SVEDQAGAYEQY
TRBV1 TSSQGLEVYGGAGNIQY
TRBV20-1 SARNSFSAAEVETQY
TRBV7-9 ASSLDGTGAADTQY
TRBV20-1 SARGEGLAGASYNEQF
TRBV10-3 AISDSVDNEQF
TRBV12-3/TRBV12-4 ASNRGAGRSDTQY
TRBV20-1 SARELADATGELF
TRBV7-7 ASSQRDQGDGGYT
TRBV6-6 ASSYSTGLNTDTQY
TRBV4-1 ASSQELLRDYRTQYVEQF
TRBV29-1 SVEENPVGGGDTQY
TRBV6-5 ASSYSDGDEQY
TRBV28 ASSSTGTAKEQY
TRBV28 ASSFRGSDSPLH
TRBV18 ASSPWQENTEAF
TRBV20-1 SARGLGRGGGY
TRBV11-2 ASSFMLAGVNEQF
TRBV7-6 ASGGRLAESYEQY
TRBV25-1 ASSDWAAGSYEQY
TRBV5-6 ASSFIWGLREQF
TRBV11-2 ASSLEGRDNQPQH
TRBV27 ASSSIETYEQY
TRBV12-3/TRBV12-4 ASSFSVGRNRLQQY
TRBV9 ASSVEGSGQGRNEQF
TRBV6-6 ASSQSSGSAVYEQY
TRBV6-2/TRBV6-3 ASSYGILGAEAF
TRBV5-6 ASSPGQGAYYEQY
TRBV18 ASSGGYMNTEAF
TRBV7-2 ASRTSGGSRQF